This note documents a single T cell receptor (beta chain) sequence. Samples were taken several times over chemoradiotherapy. The sample originates from a study of chemoradiotherapy in HPV16-positive cancers. This CDR3 region has 17 residues. V shed 1 base and J 3 bases; nucleotides not matched to a gene: 10. Germline-derived CDR1 and CDR2 are SEHNR and FQNEAQ (reference sequence). Clones were sequenced by immunoSEQ multiplex PCR, and TCRdb holds only the in-frame ones, with some missing. The sample consists of over 7,000 clones, over 75% of them appearing once. The sequence derives from a human donor with HPV-associated anogenital cancer. This material consisted of tumor tissue, taken from a patient who underwent chemoradiotherapy. This rearrangement joins TRBV7-9 to TRBJ2-3, with 7 bases identical to TRBD2. The CDR3 reads CASSLEPGRRVTDTQYF. The DNA for the CDR3 is TGTGCCAGCAGCTTAGAACCCGGGAGGCGGGTAACAGATACGCAGTATTTT.